The rows below give T cell receptor beta chains drawn from one sample of a study of graft-versus-host responses after intestinal transplantation. Produced via immunoSEQ multiplex PCR; TCRdb's table is partial and in-frame only. The sample lists about 21,000 clones; about 43% were seen once. Source: alloreactive CD8+ T cells from a mixed lymphocyte reaction culture, taken before intestinal transplant. Receptor source: a human patient who received an intestinal transplant. Both conserved end residues are part of each CDR3.

>TRBV6-1
CASSLLPEAGELFF
>TRBV5-1
CASSLGTSVLEQYF
>TRBV10-1
CASSDVGVGEQFF
>TRBV19
CASRLSGRFLAKNIQYF
>TRBV7-7
CASSTGVGEQFF
>TRBV18
CASSPPGKNSEQFF
>TRBV30
CAWSDLAGAYNEQFF
>TRBV13
CASSLLRRQIGTEAFF
>TRBV5-8
CASSSLPNLAGEQYF
>TRBV11-2
CASSSQGGNQPQHF
>TRBV30
CVWGGTGLGTEAFF
>TRBV10-3
CAITGLRYGYTF
>TRBV6-1
CATNMVPQDTQYF
>TRBV5-1
CASSLSGHEQYF
>TRBV19
CASNIYPENYGYTF
>TRBV11-2
CASSLASGPYEQYF
>TRBV7-9
CASSLLAESYEQYF
>TRBV7-2
CASSSRVWGYLSYNEQFF
>TRBV5-1
CASRGLAGYNEQFF
>TRBV19
CATTGSTDTQYF
>TRBV10-2
CASSEFRGRWDEQFF
>TRBV5-1
CASRYPVWSGGPDTQYF
>TRBV28
CASSFSIRGASGYTF
>TRBV4-1
CASSAGYPGTDTQYF
>TRBV5-1
CASSKGGTTYNEQFF
>TRBV27
CASSLSRTRRGNTEAFF
>TRBV28
CASSLEGQGTYEQYF